This entry is about one TCR beta chain. This clonotype was recorded many times. Its specific antigen is unknown. No per-base quality is available; no much larger clone lies one base away. Libraries came from PCR. The run used an Illumina HiSeq 2500. TCR library preparation used molecular barcoding, with unique molecular identifiers applied to normalize quantification of the TCRbeta repertoire. Clones were called with MiXCR by TCRdb after fastp trimmed the public reads at Q25, and only in-frame beta chains were retained. Every entry covers one CDR3 protein and lists the most common genes and DNA from its rows. For this sample the table gives about 580,000 distinct CDR3 sequences, of which 25% to 30% were detected only once. The ten largest clones take up about 35% of the sample. According to the study, the label for this sample's treatment or condition signals: allogeneic hematopoietic cell transplantation with graft depleted of TCRalphabeta T cells and CD19 B cells. Transplant recipients were children who received TCRalphabeta/CD19-depleted allogeneic hematopoietic cell grafts.

In the germline V gene, CDR1 corresponds to WSHSY and CDR2 to SAAADI. V is pruned by 11 bases and J by 4 bases, leaving 4 bases of the junction without a gene match. The CDR3 measures 13 amino acids from cysteine to phenylalanine. Only the CDR3 portion is preserved as DNA: 39 bases, with reading frame beginning at the first base. These data originate in a study of T-cell reconstitution after alpha-beta-depleted transplantation in children (dated by TCRdb to between 2015 and 2016). In the study overall: Using TCR repertoire profiling, the study followed T-cell immune reconstitution in a quantitative way in children after TCRalphabeta/CD19-depleted allogeneic hematopoietic cell transplantation.

Results and caveats for the whole study, not just this receptor: Over subsequent months, a decline in hyperexpanded clone frequencies was noted, and after one year, T-cell counts and TCRbeta diversity were mostly ascribed to newly produced T cells. Apparently early alphabetaT-cell count recovery about two months after transplant reportedly relied on only several hundred rapidly expanded clones derived from non-depleted graft cells. In some patients, the high TCRbeta diversity seen at day 60 was put down to recipient T cells and intrathymic progenitors that had survived conditioning.

The rearranged segments are TRBV10-2 and TRBJ2-1, with TRBD2 identical over 11 junction bases. This TCR came from a boy in the first two years of life with Wiskott-Aldrich syndrome, due to receive a stem cell transplant. The sample consisted of PBMCs, taken before TCRalphabeta/CD19-depleted stem cell transplant. The sequenced DNA: TGCGCCTCCGGGACTAGCGGTTACAATGAGCAGTTCTTC. Translated, this is CASGTSGYNEQFF.